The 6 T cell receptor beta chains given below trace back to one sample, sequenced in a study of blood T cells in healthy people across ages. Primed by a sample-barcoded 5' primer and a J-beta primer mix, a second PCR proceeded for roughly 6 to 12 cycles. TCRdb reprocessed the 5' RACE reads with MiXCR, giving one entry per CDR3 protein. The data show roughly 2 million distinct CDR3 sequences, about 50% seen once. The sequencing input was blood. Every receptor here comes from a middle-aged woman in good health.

The CDR3 DNA reads TGTGCCAGCAAAGGTCAGTCCAGCTCCTACGAGCAGTACTTC. This gives the protein CASKGQSSSYEQYF. This chain connects TRBV28 to TRBJ2-7; D is unclear. Trimming took off 7 bases at V and 0 bases at J, with 13 bases between the two ends. Germline CDR1 and CDR2: MDHEN and SYDVKM. The CDR3 is made up of 14 amino acids.

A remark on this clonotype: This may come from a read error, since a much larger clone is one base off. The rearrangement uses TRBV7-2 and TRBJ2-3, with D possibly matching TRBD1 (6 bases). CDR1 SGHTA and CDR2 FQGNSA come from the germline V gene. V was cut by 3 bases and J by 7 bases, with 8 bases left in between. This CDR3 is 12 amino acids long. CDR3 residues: CASSFTGNTQYF. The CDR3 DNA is TGTGCCAGCAGCTTTACAGGGAATACGCAGTATTTT.

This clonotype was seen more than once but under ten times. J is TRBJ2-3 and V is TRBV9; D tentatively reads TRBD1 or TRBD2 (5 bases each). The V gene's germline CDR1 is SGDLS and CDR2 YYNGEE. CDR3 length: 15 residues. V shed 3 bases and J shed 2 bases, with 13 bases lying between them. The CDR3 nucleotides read TGTGCCAGCAGCGCCTGGGACGGAAACACAGATACGCAGTATTTT. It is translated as CASSAWDGNTDTQYF.

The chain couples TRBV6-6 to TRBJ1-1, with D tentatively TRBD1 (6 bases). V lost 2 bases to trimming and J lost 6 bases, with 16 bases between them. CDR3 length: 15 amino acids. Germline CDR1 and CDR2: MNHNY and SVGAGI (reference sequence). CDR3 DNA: TGTGCCAGCAGTTACGTGCGGGGGCGCGCGGCTGAAGCTTTCTTT. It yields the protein CASSYVRGRAAEAFF.

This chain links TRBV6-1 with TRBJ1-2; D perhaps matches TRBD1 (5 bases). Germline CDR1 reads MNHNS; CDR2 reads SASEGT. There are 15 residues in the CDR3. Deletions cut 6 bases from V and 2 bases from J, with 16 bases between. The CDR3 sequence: CASRESTGPNYGYTF. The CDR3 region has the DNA TGTGCCAGCAGGGAATCCACAGGCCCGAACTATGGCTACACCTTC.

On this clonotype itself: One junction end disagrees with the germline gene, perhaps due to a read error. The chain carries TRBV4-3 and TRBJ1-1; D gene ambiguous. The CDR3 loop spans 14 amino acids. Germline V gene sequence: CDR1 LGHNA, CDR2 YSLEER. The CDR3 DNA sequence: TGCGCAAGCAGCCAAGGACGGAGTCTCACTGAAGCTTTCTTT. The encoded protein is CASSQGRSLTEAFF.